One and the same sample provided the 7 T cell receptor beta chains below, sequenced in a study of T cells in Graves' hyperthyroidism and ophthalmopathy. Amplification of TCR beta CDR3 regions was performed using RNA transcripts as template. First-round RT-PCR targeting the TCR CDR3 was performed with the HTBI primer set. TCRdb ran MiXCR on the multiplex PCR reads and lists one entry per CDR3 protein. The repertoire holds 600,000 to 650,000 distinct CDR3 sequences, with about a fifth as singletons. The sample was blood. These receptor sequences come from a man aged 25-45 years with Graves' ophthalmopathy.

This clonotype was picked up many times. In DNA, the CDR3 is TGTGCCAGCAGTGTAACCGTTACTAGCGGAGACTCCTACGAGCAGTACTTC. Protein sequence: CASSVTVTSGDSYEQYF. V gene TRBV2 combines with J gene TRBJ2-7; 8 nucleotides match TRBD2. After removal of 4 bases from V and 0 bases from J, the junction contained 11 bases not matched to a gene. Germline CDR1 SNHLY, CDR2 FYNNEI. CDR3 length: 17 amino acids.

The V gene is TRBV2, the J gene TRBJ2-7, with a weak D call TRBD2 (5 bases). V lost 8 bases and J 2 bases, leaving 10 bases between the germline ends. The CDR3 contains 12 residues. Per the germline V gene, CDR1 is SNHLY and CDR2 is FYNNEI. In DNA, the CDR3 is TGTGCCAGCGGTGCGGGCACCTACGAGCAGTACTTC. Protein: CASGAGTYEQYF. Filled out from reference TRBV2 and TRBJ2-7, the complete variable domain reads EPEVTQTPSHQVTQMGQEVILRCVPISNHLYFYWYRQILGQKVEFLVSFYNNEISEKSEIFDDQFSVERPDGSNFTLKIRSTKLEDSAMYFCASGAGTYEQYFGPGTRLTVT.

This clonotype was detected a few times. V usage is TRBV28 and J usage is TRBJ1-2; D is undetermined. Germline loops: CDR1 MDHEN, CDR2 SYDVKM. Between the trimmed V and J ends, which lost 7 bases and 4 bases, there was a span of 10 bases. There are 12 residues in the CDR3. The DNA of the CDR3 is TGTGCCAGCATCGGTAGCGTCTATGGCTACACCTTC. It translates to CASIGSVYGYTF.

The genes are TRBV6-2 or TRBV6-3 and TRBJ1-5; 7 nucleotides agree with TRBD1. Looked up from germline, CDR1 is MNHEY and CDR2 is SVGEGT. V trimming: 4 bases; J trimming: 2 bases; junction bases outside the gene matches: 8. The CDR3 is 16 residues long. In nucleotides, the CDR3 is TGTGCCAGCAGTTCGACAGGGAGGTACGGCAATCAGCCCCAGCATTTT. Its translation: CASSSTGRYGNQPQHF.

This clonotype occurred many times. CDR3 region: CASSQDVPRAGRGTEAFF. CDR3 DNA sequence: TGCGCCAGCAGCCAAGACGTGCCCAGGGCGGGTCGGGGCACTGAAGCTTTCTTT. The chain combines TRBV4-3 with TRBJ1-1, with D possibly being TRBD1 (5 bases). Between the trimmed V and J ends, which lost 0 bases and 4 bases, there was a span of 21 bases. Germline V CDR1 and CDR2: LGHNA, YSLEER. This CDR3 is built from 18 residues.

This clonotype was observed a handful of times. V is TRBV7-6 and J is TRBJ2-2, with a tentative D call TRBD2 (6 bases). Trimming removed 3 bases from V and 2 bases from J, with 13 bases in between. The V gene's germline CDR1 is SGHVS and CDR2 FNYEAQ. The CDR3 covers 16 residues. The DNA of the CDR3 is TGTGCCAGCAGCTTGGCGGGGCCATATAACACCGGGGAGCTGTTTTTT. Its protein product is CASSLAGPYNTGELFF.

This clonotype has ten or more counts. The chain uses TRBV12-3 or TRBV12-4 and TRBJ2-7; 12 nucleotides match TRBD2. There are 15 residues in the CDR3. V shed 2 bases and J 5 bases; nucleotides not matched to a gene: 4. CDR3 loop: CASSLRLAGVDEQYF. The CDR3 DNA follows: TGTGCCAGCAGTTTACGACTAGCGGGAGTCGACGAGCAGTACTTC.